Given below is one T cell receptor beta chain in context. Original data processing: Scientists estimated how many nucleated cells there were by amplifying reference gene primers. Sequenced by immunoSEQ multiplex PCR; TCRdb stores in-frame clones only, minus some. V, J and clone size are taken as reported in that table, and D and trimming were inferred from the DNA itself. The repertoire holds a few hundred thousand clones, with around 89% as singletons. V lost 0 bases, J lost 5 bases, and 16 bases lay in between. Per germline, CDR1 GTSNPN and CDR2 SVGIG (reference sequence). The CDR3 is made up of 15 amino acids. The data stem from a study of blood T cell repertoires in COVID-19. The overall study: Both acute and convalescent COVID-19 samples were obtained from the United States, Italy and Spain. From T cells, B-cell-depleted T cells, or PBMCs came the material, which was cDNA or gDNA.

This receptor was taken from a man between 18 and 35 years old who had recovered from COVID-19. The chain links TRBV30 to TRBJ1-2, with a weak D call TRBD1 (5 bases). Sequenced: peripheral blood. The CDR3 nucleotides read TGTGCCTGGAGTGTAAAAGGGGCGATAGTTTATGGCTACACCTTC. Its protein product is CAWSVKGAIVYGYTF.